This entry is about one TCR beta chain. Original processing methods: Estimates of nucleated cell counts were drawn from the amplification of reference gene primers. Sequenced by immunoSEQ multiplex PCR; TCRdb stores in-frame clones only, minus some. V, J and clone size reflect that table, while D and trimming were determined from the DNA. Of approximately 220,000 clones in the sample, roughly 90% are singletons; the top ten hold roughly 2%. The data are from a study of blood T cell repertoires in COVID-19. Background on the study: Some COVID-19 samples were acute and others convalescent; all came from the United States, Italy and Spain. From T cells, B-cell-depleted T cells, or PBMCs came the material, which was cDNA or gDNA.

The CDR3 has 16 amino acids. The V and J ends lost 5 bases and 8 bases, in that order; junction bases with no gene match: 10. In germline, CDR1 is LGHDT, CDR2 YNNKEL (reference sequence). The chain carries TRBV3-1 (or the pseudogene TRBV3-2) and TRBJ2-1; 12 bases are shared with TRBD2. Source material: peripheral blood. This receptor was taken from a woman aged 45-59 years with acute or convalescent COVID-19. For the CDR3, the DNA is TGTGCCAGCAGCTTTCCTAGCGGGGGGGTCGGGGATGAGCAGTTCTTC. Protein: CASSFPSGGVGDEQFF.